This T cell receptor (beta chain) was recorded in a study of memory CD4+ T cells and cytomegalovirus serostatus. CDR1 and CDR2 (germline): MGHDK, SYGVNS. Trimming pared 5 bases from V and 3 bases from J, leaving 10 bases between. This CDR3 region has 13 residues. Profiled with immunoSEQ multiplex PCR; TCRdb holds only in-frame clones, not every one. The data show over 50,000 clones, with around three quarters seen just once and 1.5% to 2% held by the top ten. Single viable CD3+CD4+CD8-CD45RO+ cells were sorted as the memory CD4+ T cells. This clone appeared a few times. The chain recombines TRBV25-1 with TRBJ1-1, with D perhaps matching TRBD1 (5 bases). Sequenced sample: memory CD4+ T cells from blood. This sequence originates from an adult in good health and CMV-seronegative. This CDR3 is CASSWGRHTEAFF. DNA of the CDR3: TGTGCCAGCAGTTGGGGCCGCCACACTGAAGCTTTCTTT.